This T cell receptor beta chain was retrieved from a study of blood T cell repertoires in COVID-19. Study context: From the United States, Italy and Spain came samples of acute and convalescent COVID-19. PBMCs, B-cell-depleted T cells, or T cells provided the cDNA or gDNA that made up the material.

The Seattle patients, enrolled during active infection, were followed longitudinally. Generated by immunoSEQ multiplex PCR, the TCRdb table keeps only in-frame clones and is missing some. The sample comprises roughly 250,000 clones, roughly 90% of which are singletons, and over 9.5% rests with the top ten. The CDR3 runs to 15 residues. Trimming took off 3 bases at V and 6 bases at J, with 14 bases between the two ends. The germline CDR1 and CDR2 sequences are LGHDT and YNNKEL (reference sequence). The sequence was obtained from a woman aged 30 to 39 with COVID-19, enrolled during active disease. Material for sequencing was peripheral blood. The rearrangement uses TRBV3-1 (or the pseudogene TRBV3-2) and TRBJ2-2; the D is unclear. CDR3 nucleotide sequence: TGTGCCAGCAGCCATGACACCTCGGCTGCCGGGGAGCTGTTTTTT. Translated: CASSHDTSAAGELFF.